The 19 T cell receptor beta chains in this list originate from one sample, sequenced in a study of blood T cell repertoires in COVID-19. Clones were read by immunoSEQ multiplex PCR, and TCRdb kept only the in-frame ones, dropping some. The table has tens of thousands of clones, approximately 80% seen once. Sequencing was done on a sample of peripheral blood. These TCRs come from a woman between 65 and 79 years old with acute or convalescent COVID-19.

This clone has only a few counts. The chain uses TRBV9 and TRBJ2-7; a possible D gene is TRBD2 (5 bases). Deletions cut 9 bases from V and 4 bases from J, with 20 bases between. The CDR3 is made up of 14 amino acids. Germline V gives CDR1 SGDLS, CDR2 YYNGEE. The CDR3 DNA follows: TGTGCCATCCCCCCGCCGGGAACTCAGTACGAGCAGTACTTC. It codes for CAIPPPGTQYEQYF.

This chain uses TRBV28 with TRBJ1-5; D possibly corresponds to TRBD1 (6 bases). This CDR3 spans 15 amino acids. CDR1 and CDR2 (germline): MDHEN, SYDVKM. Trimming cost V 5 bases and J 7 bases, with 18 bases left between them. The CDR3 loop reads CASSTNRDPRQPQHF. The DNA for the CDR3 is TGTGCCAGCAGTACAAACAGGGACCCCAGGCAGCCCCAGCATTTT.

This clone turned up a few times. The chain combines TRBV7-8 with TRBJ2-5; TRBD1 is a possible D gene (5 bases). CDR3 size: 15 residues. V lost 4 bases, J lost 1 base, and 13 bases lay in between. The V gene's germline CDR1 is SGHVS and CDR2 FQNEAQ. The CDR3 region has the DNA TGTGCCAGCAGCTCAGGGAACAGAATCCAAGAGACCCAGTACTTC. Translation: CASSSGNRIQETQYF.

The genes are TRBV27 and TRBJ1-2, with 7 bases aligning to TRBD1. CDR1 MNHEY and CDR2 SMNVEV come from the germline V gene (reference sequence). CDR3 length equals 15 residues. V gave up 5 bases and J gave up 4 bases; unmatched junction bases: 10. The CDR3 nucleotides read TGTGCCAGCAGTCCGAAGACAGGGCCCCTCTATGGCTACACCTTC. It is translated as CASSPKTGPLYGYTF.

V usage is TRBV5-4 and J usage is TRBJ1-4, with D perhaps TRBD1 (5 bases). CDR1 and CDR2 (germline): SGHNT, YYREEE (reference sequence). Trimming took 3 bases from V and 8 from J, leaving 11 bases between them. This CDR3 spans 13 amino acids. The CDR3 DNA sequence: TGTGCCAGCAGCTGGGGAAGGGGAGAAAAACTGTTTTTT. The encoded protein is CASSWGRGEKLFF.

The J gene is TRBJ2-1, the V gene TRBV5-1; 7 bases are shared with TRBD1. The CDR3 length is 15 residues. The germline CDR1 and CDR2 sequences are SGHRS and YFSETQ. The junction had 7 bases not matched to a gene; V was cut back by 2 bases and J by 5 bases. The CDR3 DNA sequence: TGCGCCAGCAGCTTACGTCCGGGACAGCACAATGAGCAGTTCTTC. This sequence encodes CASSLRPGQHNEQFF.

The chain uses TRBV7-8 and TRBJ2-1; possible D gene TRBD1, 6 bases. Trimming removed 3 bases at V and 5 bases at J, with 8 bases between. Looked up from germline, CDR1 is SGHVS and CDR2 is FQNEAQ. This CDR3 is 13 amino acids long. The CDR3 sequence is CASSLDRNNEQFF. DNA of the CDR3: TGTGCCAGCAGCTTGGACAGAAACAATGAGCAGTTCTTC.

This CDR3 reads CASTRTGSTGELFF. CDR3 bases: TGTGCCAGCACCAGGACAGGGAGCACCGGGGAGCTGTTTTTT. The chain uses TRBV2 and TRBJ2-2; 8 bases line up with TRBD1. CDR1 and CDR2 (germline): SNHLY, FYNNEI. V was pared by 7 bases and J by 4 bases, with 5 bases of the junction left unmatched. The CDR3 has 14 residues.

The chain employs TRBV28 and TRBJ2-2, with D perhaps matching TRBD1 (6 bases). Germline lookup yields CDR1 MDHEN and CDR2 SYDVKM. There are 14 residues in the CDR3. V lost 8 bases to trimming and J lost 0 bases, with 10 bases between them. The CDR3 region has the DNA TGTGCCAGCGGGGACATATCGAACACCGGGGAGCTGTTTTTT. Its protein product is CASGDISNTGELFF.

The rearrangement joins TRBV5-1 to TRBJ2-5; TRBD2 aligns across 8 bases. Germline-derived CDR1 and CDR2 are SGHRS and YFSETQ. V lost 4 bases to trimming and J lost 5 bases; unmatched junction nucleotides: 7. This CDR3 is 14 amino acids long. The CDR3 loop reads CASSPGGGRETQYF. In DNA form, the CDR3 reads TGCGCCAGCAGCCCCGGGGGGGGCCGGGAGACCCAGTACTTC.

This clone was counted a few times. CDR3 sequence: CASSLYSVNEKLFF. The CDR3 DNA sequence: TGCGCCAGCAGCCTTTACAGTGTTAATGAAAAACTGTTTTTT. The chain carries TRBV4-1 and TRBJ1-4; D not certain. V was clipped by 4 bases and J by 4 bases, with 10 bases between them. Germline-derived CDR1 and CDR2 are MGHRA and YSYEKL. CDR3 length: 14 amino acids.

This clone was counted once. The chain uses TRBV5-1 and TRBJ2-2; weak D call: TRBD2 (6 bases). V was clipped by 4 bases and J by 4 bases, with 14 bases between them. The CDR3 runs 15 residues. CDR1 SGHRS and CDR2 YFSETQ come from the germline V gene. The CDR3 protein is CASSGGDRSTGELFF. In DNA, the CDR3 is TGCGCCAGCAGCGGAGGGGACCGGAGCACCGGGGAGCTGTTTTTT.

The chain is built from TRBV20-1 and TRBJ1-5; no firm D call. Trimming took off 3 bases at V and 2 bases at J, with 14 bases between the two ends. This CDR3 spans 15 amino acids. The germline V gene encodes CDR1 DFQATT and CDR2 SNEGSKA (reference sequence). The CDR3 is CSASDRLGGNQPQHF. The DNA for the CDR3 is TGCAGTGCTAGTGACCGCCTCGGGGGCAATCAGCCCCAGCATTTT.

The chain employs TRBV7-2 and TRBJ2-1; 10 nucleotides agree with TRBD2. With 1 base clipped from V and 6 bases from J, the junction kept 9 bases outside the gene matches. The germline CDR1 and CDR2 sequences are SGHTA and FQGNSA. The CDR3 sequence is 17 residues long. CDR3 in amino acids: CASSLVSGGAPLNEQFF. DNA of the CDR3: TGTGCCAGCAGCTTAGTAAGCGGGGGGGCTCCCCTCAATGAGCAGTTCTTC.

This clone occurred many times. V is TRBV4-2 and J is TRBJ1-4; maybe TRBD1 (6 bases). The V gene lost 4 bases and the J gene lost 0 bases, with 15 bases spanning the gap. Germline CDR1 and CDR2: LGHNA and YNFKEQ. The CDR3 totals 17 residues. The CDR3 spells CASSPSRGSATNEKLFF. In DNA form, the CDR3 reads TGTGCCAGCAGCCCATCCAGGGGATCTGCAACTAATGAAAAACTGTTTTTT.

This sequence joins TRBV6-1 and TRBJ2-5, with no clear D. CDR1 MNHNS and CDR2 SASEGT come from the germline V gene. This CDR3 contains 15 residues. Trimming took off 3 bases at V and 0 bases at J, with 11 bases between the two ends. CDR3 nucleotides: TGTGCCAGCAGTGATACCCACTGGTACCAAGAGACCCAGTACTTC. The encoded protein is CASSDTHWYQETQYF.

The CDR3: CASSLGPGINYGYTF. Written as DNA, the CDR3 is TGTGCCAGCAGCTTAGGGCCAGGGATTAACTATGGCTACACCTTC. This chain connects TRBV7-2 to TRBJ1-2; D is perhaps TRBD1 (5 bases). Germline assignment: CDR1 SGHTA and CDR2 FQGNSA. V was cut by 1 base and J by 1 base, with 10 bases left in between. The CDR3 has 15 amino acids.

The rearrangement links TRBV11-1 to TRBJ2-1; 8 nucleotides match TRBD2. Trimming at V came to 4 bases and at J to 6 bases, leaving 8 bases not matched to a gene. CDR1 and CDR2 from the germline V gene are SGHAT and FQDESV (reference sequence). The CDR3 has 15 residues. CDR3 coding DNA: TGTGCCAGCAGCTCATTCGGGGGGGCGGGCAATGAGCAGTTCTTC. Protein sequence: CASSSFGGAGNEQFF.

The chain uses TRBV25-1 and TRBJ2-5; 7 bases fit TRBD1. The ends lost 2 bases at V and 0 bases at J; junction bases unmatched: 9. The CDR3 runs 17 residues. Germline assignment: CDR1 MGHDK and CDR2 SYGVNS. The DNA for the CDR3 is TGTGCCAGCAGTGAACGCCCTAGGGGGCGGCACCAAGAGACCCAGTACTTC. Encoded protein: CASSERPRGRHQETQYF.